This passage covers 18 T cell receptor beta chains from one sample sequenced in a study of immune cell composition in non-small cell lung cancer (dated by TCRdb to about 2017). The library was built by means of the immunoSEQ multiplex PCR assay. TCRdb provides this immuneACCESS table in a form limited to in-frame rearrangements. Some clones are lacking; in checked studies, under half of them reflect an unresolved V gene, and why the rest are absent is not known. The sample table holds about 2,900 clones, of which 65% to 80% were seen once. 4.4% of the sample is in the top ten clones. Sequencing input: lung tumor tissue. These receptors were obtained from a human donor with non-small cell lung cancer.

This clone was detected once. V gene TRBV2 combines with J gene TRBJ2-6; TRBD1 matches 12 bases. The CDR3 is 18 amino acids. Germline assignment: CDR1 SNHLY and CDR2 FYNNEI. The V gene end was trimmed by 7 bases and the J gene end by 2 bases; junction bases not matched to a gene: 9. The CDR3 coding sequence is TGTGCCAGCAAATACCGGGACAGGGGGCTCGCTGGGGCCAACGTCCTGACTTTC. Its translation is CASKYRDRGLAGANVLTF.

The chain recombines TRBV9 with TRBJ1-4; D may be TRBD1 (5 bases). The V end lost 5 bases, the J end lost 12 bases, and 11 bases lay between the germline ends. This CDR3 is 11 amino acids long. CDR1 and CDR2 (germline): SGDLS, YYNGEE. In DNA, the CDR3 is TGTGCCAGCAGGGGGCCCCTAGAACTGTTTTTT. This translates into CASRGPLELFF.

The chain carries TRBV6-5 and TRBJ2-5; 10 bases line up with TRBD2. J gave up 3 bases and V 0 bases, and 4 bases lay outside the gene matches. CDR3 length: 16 amino acids. Germline CDR1 is MNHEY and CDR2 is SVGAGI. The CDR3 DNA follows: TGTGCCAGCAGTTACTCGATCCTAGCGGGGGAAGAGACCCAGTACTTC. Residues: CASSYSILAGEETQYF.

V is TRBV4-1 and J is TRBJ2-7, with D unresolved. The CDR3 is made up of 12 amino acids. Trimming cost V 5 bases and J 5 bases, with 10 bases left between them. Germline assignment: CDR1 MGHRA and CDR2 YSYEKL. In DNA form, the CDR3 reads TGCGCCAGCAGCTCCCCTCGGGACGAGCAGTACTTC. Amino acid sequence: CASSSPRDEQYF.

The chain couples TRBV2 to TRBJ1-2; no firm D call. CDR3 length: 16 residues. V was pared by 7 bases and J by 0 bases, with 18 bases between. Germline CDR1 SNHLY, CDR2 FYNNEI. The DNA for the CDR3 is TGTGCCAGCACCCTAGAGGGCAGGTTAGCTAACTATGGCTACACCTTC. The encoded protein is CASTLEGRLANYGYTF.

The chain has TRBV5-1 and TRBJ2-7; no clear D gene. Germline CDR1 is SGHRS and CDR2 is YFSETQ. Trimming removed 4 bases at V and 4 bases at J, with 12 bases between. The length of the CDR3 is 13 residues. The DNA for the CDR3 is TGCGCCAGCAGCGTATTTCCAGATTACGAGCAGTACTTC. Residues: CASSVFPDYEQYF.

The chain combines TRBV7-9 with TRBJ2-5, with 15 bases fitting TRBD2. The V gene's germline CDR1 is SEHNR and CDR2 FQNEAQ (reference sequence). CDR3 length equals 19 residues. J lost 2 bases, V lost 4 bases, and 11 bases had no gene match. CDR3 residues: CASSSPWSGTSGGQETQYF. The CDR3 region has the DNA TGTGCCAGCAGCTCCCCATGGTCCGGGACTAGCGGGGGGCAAGAGACCCAGTACTTC.

V is TRBV15 and J is TRBJ2-2; D is unresolved. The CDR3 sequence is 16 residues long. The V end lost 3 bases, the J end lost 0 bases, and 11 bases lay between the germline ends. Germline V gene data show CDR1 as LNHNV and CDR2 as YYDKDF (reference sequence). CDR3 bases: TGTGCCACCAGCAGCCCCTCCGTAGCGAACACCGGGGAGCTGTTTTTT. Translating it yields CATSSPSVANTGELFF.

This CDR3 is CASSLRDRVTGELFF. As DNA, the CDR3 is TGTGCCAGCAGTTTACGGGACAGGGTCACCGGGGAGCTGTTTTTT. The gene calls are TRBV28 and TRBJ2-2; 9 positions agree with TRBD1. CDR1 and CDR2 from the germline V gene are MDHEN and SYDVKM. With V trimmed by 2 bases and J by 4 bases, 2 bases remained unmatched. The CDR3 extends over 15 amino acids.

The rearrangement links TRBV18 to TRBJ1-5; no firm D call. Trimming cost V 0 bases and J 7 bases, with 7 bases left between them. Per germline, CDR1 KGHSH and CDR2 LQKENI. CDR3 size: 13 residues. The DNA of the CDR3 is TGTGCCAGCTCACCACCCTTGGGCCAGCCCCAGCATTTT. Protein sequence: CASSPPLGQPQHF.

This clone was picked up one time. The V gene is TRBV5-1, the J gene TRBJ2-3; D might be TRBD2 (7 bases). The CDR3 length is 16 residues. Trimming removed 2 bases at V and 3 bases at J, with 16 bases between. Germline V gives CDR1 SGHRS, CDR2 YFSETQ. The CDR3 region has the DNA TGCGCCAGCAGCTTAAAAAGGGGGGGTGGTACAGATACGCAGTATTTT. Translation gives CASSLKRGGGTDTQYF.

The chain uses TRBV6-1 and TRBJ1-1; 7 nucleotides align to TRBD1. Germline-derived CDR1 and CDR2 are MNHNS and SASEGT. This CDR3 region has 17 residues. The ends lost 1 base at V and 3 bases at J; junction bases unmatched: 11. The CDR3 coding sequence is TGTGCCAGCAGTGAAGTCATATGGGATGACAGGGACACTGAAGCTTTCTTT. As protein: CASSEVIWDDRDTEAFF.

The rearrangement links TRBV5-1 to TRBJ2-7, with a weak D call TRBD1 (6 bases). Germline CDR1 is SGHRS and CDR2 is YFSETQ. The CDR3 contains 13 residues. Trimming took 3 bases from V and 4 from J, leaving 11 bases between them. As DNA, the CDR3 is TGCGCCAGCAGCTGGGACAACAATTACGAGCAGTACTTC. Residues: CASSWDNNYEQYF.

V gene TRBV18 combines with J gene TRBJ1-1; TRBD1 aligns across 7 bases. The CDR3 totals 14 residues. Germline assignment: CDR1 KGHSH and CDR2 LQKENI. The ends lost 4 bases at V and 6 bases at J; junction bases unmatched: 8. CDR3 in amino acids: CASSQPAGGPEAFF. CDR3 DNA sequence: TGTGCCAGCTCACAACCCGCAGGGGGGCCTGAAGCTTTCTTT.

This chain joins TRBV6-6 and TRBJ2-3, with D unclear. CDR1 MNHNY and CDR2 SVGAGI come from the germline V gene (reference sequence). CDR3 size: 11 residues. Trimming stripped 5 bases from V and 5 bases from J, with 5 bases between. The CDR3 sequence: CASSPQDTQYF. The CDR3 DNA sequence: TGTGCCAGCAGTCCACAAGATACGCAGTATTTT.

The CDR3 bases are TGTGCCAGCAGCTTTACTTTAACAGGGAGCACTGAAGCTTTCTTT. Protein: CASSFTLTGSTEAFF. The chain is built from TRBV7-9 and TRBJ1-1; D is perhaps TRBD1 (6 bases). This CDR3 contains 15 residues. V was shortened by 3 bases and J by 4 bases, with 15 bases between the two germline ends. Per germline, CDR1 SEHNR and CDR2 FQNEAQ (reference sequence).

In its sample, this clone was seen a few times. The chain carries TRBV10-1 and TRBJ2-2; TRBD2 matches 10 bases. Losses at the gene ends were 4 bases for V and 0 bases for J; bases not matched to a gene: 2. The CDR3 is made up of 16 amino acids. Germline V CDR1 and CDR2: WNHNN, SYGVQD (reference sequence). CDR3 sequence: CASSGLAGANTGELFF. The CDR3 DNA reads TGCGCCAGCAGTGGCCTAGCGGGGGCGAACACCGGGGAGCTGTTTTTT.

The V gene is TRBV7-8, the J gene TRBJ1-1, with no clear D. V was pared by 3 bases and J by 1 base, with 6 bases between. The CDR3 totals 13 residues. Germline V gene lookup returns CDR1 SGHVS and CDR2 FQNEAQ. CDR3 in DNA: TGTGCCAGCAGCTTTACACCGAACACTGAAGCTTTCTTT. This sequence encodes CASSFTPNTEAFF. Drawing the rest from reference TRBV7-8 and TRBJ1-1, the complete variable domain is GAGVSQSPRYKVAKRGQDVALRCDPISGHVSLFWYQQALGQGPEFLTYFQNEAQLDKSGLPSDRFFAERPEGSVSTLKIQRTQQEDSAVYLCASSFTPNTEAFFGQGTRLTVV.